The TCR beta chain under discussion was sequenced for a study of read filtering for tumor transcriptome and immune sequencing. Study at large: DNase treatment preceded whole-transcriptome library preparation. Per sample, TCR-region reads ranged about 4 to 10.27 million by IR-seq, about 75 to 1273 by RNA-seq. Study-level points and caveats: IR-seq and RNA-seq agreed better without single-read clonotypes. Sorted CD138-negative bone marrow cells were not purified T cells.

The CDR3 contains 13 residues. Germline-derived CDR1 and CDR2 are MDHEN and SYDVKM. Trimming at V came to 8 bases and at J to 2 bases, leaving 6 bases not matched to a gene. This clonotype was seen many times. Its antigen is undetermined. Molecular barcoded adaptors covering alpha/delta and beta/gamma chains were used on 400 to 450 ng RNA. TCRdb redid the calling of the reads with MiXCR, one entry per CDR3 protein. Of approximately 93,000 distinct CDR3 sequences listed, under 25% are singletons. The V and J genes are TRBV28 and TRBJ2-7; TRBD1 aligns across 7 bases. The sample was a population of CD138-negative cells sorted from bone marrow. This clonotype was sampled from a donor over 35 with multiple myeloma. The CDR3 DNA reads TGTGCCAGCTGCCGGGACAGAGCCTACGAGCAGTACTTC. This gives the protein CASCRDRAYEQYF. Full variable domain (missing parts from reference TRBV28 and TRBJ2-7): DVKVTQSSRYLVKRTGEKVFLECVQDMDHENMFWYRQDPGLGLRLIYFSYDVKMKEKGDIPEGYSVSREKKERFSLILESASTNQTSMYLCASCRDRAYEQYFGPGTRLTVT.